A selection of T cell receptor beta chains follows, all from one sample in a study of a mutant IDH1 vaccine in newly diagnosed glioma. No antigen has been identified for these receptors. Some clones are missing from TCRdb's copy, which holds only in-frame ones; the method was immunoSEQ multiplex PCR. The data contain about 68,000 clones, 80% to 85% of them singletons. The sample in question was PBMCs, obtained from a glioma patient whose treatment included an IDH1 peptide vaccine. The origin of the receptors is a man between 18 and 35 years old with glioma. The CDR3 runs from the conserved cysteine through the conserved F or W. D genes are given only for firm matches. Rows give clone size only sometimes, using once, few, many, or a class for an expanded clone.

cdr3_nt: TGTGCCACCAGTAGTCGGGGCGGCCCGTCCTATGGCTACACCTTC
cdr3_aa: CATSSRGGPSYGYTF
d_call: NA
j_call: TRBJ1-2
clone_size: few
v_call: TRBV15

cdr3_nt: TGTGCCATCAGCACAGCGATGAACACTGAAGCTTTCTTT
cdr3_aa: CAISTAMNTEAFF
d_call: NA
j_call: TRBJ1-1
clone_size: few
v_call: TRBV10-3

cdr3_nt: TGTGCCAGCAGCAAAAGAAGCAGGATTGGTCAGCCCCAGCATTTT
cdr3_aa: CASSKRSRIGQPQHF
d_call: NA
j_call: TRBJ1-5
clone_size: NA
v_call: TRBV21-1

cdr3_nt: TGTGCCAGCAGCTACACCGGGACAGTCTCCTACGAGCAGTACTTC
cdr3_aa: CASSYTGTVSYEQYF
d_call: TRBD1
j_call: TRBJ2-7
clone_size: NA
v_call: TRBV7-2

cdr3_nt: TGTGCCAGCAGTTACTCGAGGCTAGCGGGTGGTTACGAGCAGTACTTC
cdr3_aa: CASSYSRLAGGYEQYF
d_call: TRBD2
j_call: TRBJ2-7
clone_size: NA
v_call: TRBV6-5

cdr3_nt: TGCGCCAGCAGCCAATGGACTAGCGGGGGGTACAATGAGCAGTTCTTC
cdr3_aa: CASSQWTSGGYNEQFF
d_call: TRBD2
j_call: TRBJ2-1
clone_size: NA
v_call: TRBV4-1

cdr3_nt: TGTGCCTGGAGTCGGGACTCGGTACCCTACGAGCAGTACTTC
cdr3_aa: CAWSRDSVPYEQYF
d_call: NA
j_call: TRBJ2-7
clone_size: NA
v_call: TRBV30

cdr3_nt: TGTGCCAGCAGCTTACCTGTTTCGGATGCAGATACGCAGTATTTT
cdr3_aa: CASSLPVSDADTQYF
d_call: NA
j_call: TRBJ2-3
clone_size: NA
v_call: TRBV7-2

cdr3_nt: TGCGCCAGCAGCCAAGATCGCCAGGGGTTTAATGAAAAACTGTTTTTT
cdr3_aa: CASSQDRQGFNEKLFF
d_call: NA
j_call: TRBJ1-4
clone_size: once
v_call: TRBV4-1

cdr3_nt: TGTGCCAGCAGACCAACCGGGACAGTTCTCTCTGGAAACACCATATATTTT
cdr3_aa: CASRPTGTVLSGNTIYF
d_call: TRBD1
j_call: TRBJ1-3
clone_size: once
v_call: TRBV7-9

cdr3_nt: TGTGCCAGCAGTTTACAGGGAATGAACACTGAAGCTTTCTTT
cdr3_aa: CASSLQGMNTEAFF
d_call: NA
j_call: TRBJ1-1
clone_size: NA
v_call: TRBV27

cdr3_nt: TGCAGCGTTGGGCGGACTAGCGGGGGCCAACCGGAGACCCAGTACTTC
cdr3_aa: CSVGRTSGGQPETQYF
d_call: TRBD2
j_call: TRBJ2-5
clone_size: once
v_call: TRBV29-1

cdr3_nt: TGTGCCAGCAGCTTGGGGGCAACCGGGGAGCTGTTTTTT
cdr3_aa: CASSLGATGELFF
d_call: NA
j_call: TRBJ2-2
clone_size: few
v_call: TRBV5-6

cdr3_nt: TGTGCCAGCAGCTTCTCTCCCCGACAGGGGACCTACGAGCAGTACTTC
cdr3_aa: CASSFSPRQGTYEQYF
d_call: TRBD1
j_call: TRBJ2-7
clone_size: NA
v_call: TRBV5-8

cdr3_nt: TGTGCTAGTGGTTTGGGGACAGGGGGACCAGATACGCAGTATTTT
cdr3_aa: CASGLGTGGPDTQYF
d_call: TRBD1
j_call: TRBJ2-3
clone_size: NA
v_call: TRBV12-5

cdr3_nt: TGTGCCAGCAGTTACTTGGACAGGACTGGCTACACCTTC
cdr3_aa: CASSYLDRTGYTF
d_call: TRBD1
j_call: TRBJ1-2
clone_size: NA
v_call: TRBV6-5

cdr3_nt: TGTGCCAGCAGCTATGCACCTCCGGGACAGACTTTT
cdr3_aa: CASSYAPPGQTF
d_call: TRBD1
j_call: TRBJ1-3
clone_size: NA
v_call: TRBV11-2